This TCR beta chain comes out of a study of T cells after yellow fever vaccination (dated by TCRdb to about 2019). General notes on the study: The SMART-Seq v4 Ultra Low Input RNA kit was used to prepare libraries from fractions with low cell numbers. To follow T-cell clones before and after primary and booster YFV17D yellow fever vaccination, bulk TCR alpha and beta repertoires were sequenced over time. Blood was drawn at multiple timepoints before and after primary and secondary immunization, with bulk PBMC replicates and cell subsets isolated. Two healthy male donors made up the cohort, one aged 18 to 29 years and the other aged 30 to 40 years. What the study reported, not specific to this receptor: A small fraction of clonotypes appeared in both the CD4 and CD8 compartments, likely as a result of convergent recombination. Because only a couple of donors were included in the study, the extent to which the findings can be generalized is limited. After the booster, most clones that had expanded after primary vaccination were detected again (nearly 97% of CD4 and around nine tenths of CD8), suggesting broad maintenance of memory. Computational filtering was needed because FACS-sorted repertoires could contain abundant contaminating clonotypes from the bulk population. Compared with the primary T-cell response, the secondary T-cell response was weaker but faster, peaking on day 5 rather than day 15.

This clonotype was seen repeatedly, ten times or more. Its antigen remains undetermined. The record has no base qualities; no much larger clone is one base away. What the treatment or condition label conveys for this sample: live attenuated yellow fever vaccine strain. Two biological replicates of bulk PBMCs were collected at each blood-draw timepoint. PBMCs were isolated from peripheral blood using a standard Ficoll-Paque protocol. TriZol was used to extract RNA from bulk PBMCs, from CD4 and CD8 fractions, and from dextramer-positive and dextramer-negative fractions. TCR cDNA was made using 5'RACE template switching, a step that added a universal primer site and unique molecular identifiers. Priming for cDNA synthesis came from both the TCR alpha and TCR beta constant segments. Library amplification used two PCR steps, and the second PCR step added sample barcodes and sequencing adapters. Sequencing of the libraries was done on either Illumina HiSeq 2500 (2x100 bp) or NovaSeq (2x150 bp). As for the authors' bioinformatics: Demultiplexing of reads and collapsing into UMI consensus sequences were performed with MIGEC, and V(D)J alignment was carried out with MiXCR. Using edgeR on replicate PBMC samples, clonotypes were called vaccine-responding if FDR was below 0.01 and the log2 fold change was above 5 up to day 15. CD4 or CD8 identity was assigned to each bulk clonotype according to whether the clonotype was present at higher abundance in the sequenced CD4 repertoire or the sequenced CD8 repertoire. TCRdb took the public reads, trimmed them with fastp at Q25, ran MiXCR for clone calling and kept in-frame beta chains. Rows with a matching CDR3 protein are joined into one entry that keeps the most common DNA and genes. For this entry, the V and J calls and clone size follow TCRdb and not the study's own pipeline. Present in this sample are about 300,000 distinct CDR3 sequences, 6.5% to 8.5% of which were seen just once. 15% to 20% of the sample goes to the ten largest clones.

Measured from the cysteine to the phenylalanine, the CDR3 is 13 residues long. Here the CDR3 DNA is all that survives: 39 bases in frame from base 1. Trimming costs V 2 bases and J 4 bases, and their ends lie 6 bases apart. The germline V gene (reference sequence) gives CDR1 as MNHEY and CDR2 as SMNVEV. The clonotype comes from a man younger than 35 who received the YFV17D yellow fever vaccine. The V and J genes are TRBV27 and TRBJ2-1; there is no confident call for the D gene. The sequences come from PBMCs, collected approximately 47 days after the first yellow fever vaccination. The DNA is TGTGCCAGCAGTTTAAATAGGTACAATGAGCAGTTCTTC. Its protein reads: CASSLNRYNEQFF.